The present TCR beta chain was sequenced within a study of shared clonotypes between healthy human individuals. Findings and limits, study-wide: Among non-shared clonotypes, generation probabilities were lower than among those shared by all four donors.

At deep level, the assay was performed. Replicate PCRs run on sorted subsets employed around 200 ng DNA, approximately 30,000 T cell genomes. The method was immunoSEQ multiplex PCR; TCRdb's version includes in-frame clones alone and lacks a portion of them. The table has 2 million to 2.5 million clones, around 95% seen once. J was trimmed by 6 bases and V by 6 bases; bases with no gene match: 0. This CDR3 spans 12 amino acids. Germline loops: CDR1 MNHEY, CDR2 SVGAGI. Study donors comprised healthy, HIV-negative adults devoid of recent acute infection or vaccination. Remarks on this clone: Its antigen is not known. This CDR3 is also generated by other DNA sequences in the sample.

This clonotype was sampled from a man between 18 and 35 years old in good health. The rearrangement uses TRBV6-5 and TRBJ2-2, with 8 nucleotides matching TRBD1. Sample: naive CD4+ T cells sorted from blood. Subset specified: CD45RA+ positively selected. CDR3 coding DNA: TGTGCCAGCAGACAGGGGGCCGGGGAGCTGTTTTTT. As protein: CASRQGAGELFF.